This passage covers 32 T cell receptor beta chains from one sample sequenced in a study of shared clonotypes between healthy human individuals. Some clones are missing from TCRdb's copy, which holds only in-frame ones; the method was immunoSEQ multiplex PCR. The sample holds around 530,000 clones, around 81% seen once. Sequenced material: PBMCs. Every receptor here comes from a woman aged 40 to 55 in good health. Some clones in this sample may be carry-over from other donors' samples.

The chain is built from TRBV30 and TRBJ2-5, with TRBD2 identical over 8 bases. Gene TRBJ2-7 matches the end of the DNA better, so the J call may be wrong. CDR1 is GTSNPN and CDR2 is SVGIG in the germline V gene (reference sequence). The CDR3 extends over 14 amino acids. CDR3 loop: CAWSEGSGKYEQYF. The CDR3 region has the DNA TGTGCCTGGAGTGAGGGTAGCGGGAAGTACGAGCAGTACTTC.

CDR3 DNA sequence: TGTGCCAGTAGTACAAGACAGGGTTTCACCGGGGAGCTGTTTTTT. This sequence encodes CASSTRQGFTGELFF. The chain joins TRBV19 to TRBJ2-2; 7 bases match TRBD1. Germline V gives CDR1 LNHDA, CDR2 SQIVND (reference sequence). The length of the CDR3 is 15 residues. The J segment lost 4 bases and the V segment lost 4 bases, leaving 6 bases of the junction unmatched.

J is TRBJ2-3 and V is TRBV7-8; TRBD2 matches at 7 bases. The J segment lost 3 bases and the V segment lost 5 bases, leaving 5 bases of the junction unmatched. Germline values: CDR1 SGHVS, CDR2 FQNEAQ. The CDR3 has 14 residues. CDR3 region: CASSLSGWTDTQYF. CDR3 nucleotide sequence: TGTGCCAGCAGCCTTAGCGGGTGGACAGATACGCAGTATTTT.

With regard to this clone: This sample includes further DNA sequences coding for the same CDR3. This sequence joins TRBV19 and TRBJ2-1; TRBD1 aligns across 7 bases. The CDR3 consists of 15 residues. V shed 1 base, J shed 1 base, and the junction held 1 base outside the gene matches. Germline values: CDR1 LNHDA, CDR2 SQIVND (reference sequence). The CDR3 DNA is TGTGCCAGTAGTATAGGCAGGGGGTCCTACAATGAGCAGTTCTTC. This codes for CASSIGRGSYNEQFF.

V gene TRBV2 combines with J gene TRBJ2-5; 11 bases are a match to TRBD2. Germline CDR1 and CDR2: SNHLY and FYNNEI. The length of the CDR3 is 15 residues. The V and J ends lost 6 bases and 4 bases, in that order; junction bases with no gene match: 7. The chain's CDR3 is CASRAGLADGETQYF. The CDR3 nucleotides read TGTGCCAGCAGGGCGGGACTAGCGGACGGAGAGACCCAGTACTTC.

In its sample, this clone was seen a few times. The rearrangement links TRBV2 to TRBJ2-3, with D tentatively TRBD1 (6 bases). This CDR3 contains 14 residues. CDR1 and CDR2 from the germline V gene are SNHLY and FYNNEI. Trimming shortened V by 8 bases and J by 2 bases, and 14 bases separated the two germline ends. The CDR3 DNA reads as TGTGCCAGCTCCGGGACACTGTTCACAGATACGCAGTATTTT. This gives the protein CASSGTLFTDTQYF. Drawing the rest from reference TRBV2 and TRBJ2-3, the complete variable domain is EPEVTQTPSHQVTQMGQEVILRCVPISNHLYFYWYRQILGQKVEFLVSFYNNEISEKSEIFDDQFSVERPDGSNFTLKIRSTKLEDSAMYFCASSGTLFTDTQYFGPGTRLTVL.

The rearrangement links TRBV23-1 to TRBJ1-3; D unclear. TRBV23-1 is flagged as an ORF with uncertain function. There are 13 residues in the CDR3. Trimming left V 10 bases short and J 5 bases short, with 15 bases between. CDR3 loop: CATKGGSRNTIYF. In DNA, the CDR3 is TGCGCCACCAAAGGCGGTTCTCGAAACACCATATATTTT.

This clone was detected once. The V and J genes are TRBV28 and TRBJ2-7; the D gene is possibly TRBD2 (6 bases). Germline CDR1 is MDHEN and CDR2 is SYDVKM. The V and J ends lost 8 bases and 7 bases respectively, with 18 bases between them. The CDR3 is 13 amino acids. The CDR3 DNA sequence: TGTGCCAGCGCCCCTAGGCGGGGCTTGGAGCAGTACTTC. Amino acid sequence: CASAPRRGLEQYF.

V usage is TRBV6-1 and J usage is TRBJ2-1; D is unclear. CDR1 and CDR2 (germline): MNHNS, SASEGT. The V end was cut by 1 base, the J end by 0 bases, with 7 bases between. CDR3 size: 15 residues. The CDR3 DNA is TGTGCCAGCAGTGAAGGGGTCCTCTCCTACAATGAGCAGTTCTTC. Protein product: CASSEGVLSYNEQFF.

The chain carries TRBV5-4 and TRBJ1-1; a possible D gene is TRBD1 (5 bases). The V end lost 0 bases, the J end lost 1 base, and 13 bases lay between the germline ends. Per the germline V gene, CDR1 is SGHNT and CDR2 is YYREEE (reference sequence). CDR3 length equals 16 residues. The CDR3 region has the DNA TGTGCCAGCAGCTTGGGTCACGACAGAGGGAACACTGAAGCTTTCTTT. Its translation: CASSLGHDRGNTEAFF.

The chain joins TRBV2 to TRBJ1-4; no clear D. Germline V gene lookup returns CDR1 SNHLY and CDR2 FYNNEI. The CDR3 loop spans 13 amino acids. V lost 7 bases, J lost 4 bases, and 10 bases lay in between. This CDR3 is CASTELRNEKLFF. In DNA form, the CDR3 reads TGTGCCAGCACGGAGTTACGTAATGAAAAACTGTTTTTT.

The rearrangement uses TRBV25-1 and TRBJ2-1; 7 bases agree with TRBD2. The CDR3 has 16 residues. Germline V gives CDR1 MGHDK, CDR2 SYGVNS. The junction had 10 bases not matched to a gene; V was cut back by 1 base and J by 7 bases. CDR3 sequence (DNA): TGTGCCAGCAGTGAATGGGGGGGAGGGCCGAGGAATGAGCAGTTCTTC. It codes for CASSEWGGGPRNEQFF.

The rearrangement uses TRBV11-3 and TRBJ1-1; D gene uncertain. The CDR3 contains 12 residues. The V end lost 0 bases, the J end lost 8 bases, and 7 bases lay between the germline ends. CDR1 and CDR2 (germline): SGHNT, YENEEA. CDR3 nucleotides: TGTGCCAGCAGCTTAGATACGGGAGAAGCTTTCTTT. This translates into CASSLDTGEAFF.

The genes are TRBV5-1 and TRBJ1-1, with D unclear. Looked up from germline, CDR1 is SGHRS and CDR2 is YFSETQ. The V gene lost 0 bases and the J gene lost 7 bases, with 7 bases spanning the gap. The CDR3 is made up of 12 amino acids. As DNA, the CDR3 is TGCGCCAGCAGCTTGGGGCAGAGTGAAGCTTTCTTT. This codes for CASSLGQSEAFF.

The rearrangement joins TRBV30 to TRBJ1-2, with no clear D. This CDR3 contains 12 residues. With 7 bases removed from V and 5 bases from J, the gap between germline ends came to 14 bases. In germline, CDR1 is GTSNPN, CDR2 SVGIG (reference sequence). The CDR3 loop is CASAVGPYGYTF. Written as DNA, the CDR3 is TGTGCCTCCGCGGTGGGCCCTTATGGCTACACCTTC.

V and J are TRBV7-3 and TRBJ2-5, with a tentative D call TRBD1 (6 bases). The CDR3 covers 13 residues. Between the trimmed V and J ends, which lost 4 bases and 5 bases, there was a span of 11 bases. The V gene's germline CDR1 is SGHTA and CDR2 FQGTGA. Here the CDR3 reads CASSWGLGETQYF. The CDR3 DNA is TGTGCCAGCAGCTGGGGGCTCGGGGAGACCCAGTACTTC. The entire variable domain, with the rest obtained from reference TRBV7-3 and TRBJ2-5, is as follows: GAGVSQTPSNKVTEKGKYVELRCDPISGHTALYWYRQSLGQGPEFLIYFQGTGAADDSGLPNDRFFAVRPEGSVSTLKIQRTERGDSAVYLCASSWGLGETQYFGPGTRLLVL.

The V gene is TRBV5-6, the J gene TRBJ2-7; D remains ambiguous. Looked up from germline, CDR1 is SGHDT and CDR2 is YYEEEE. V was clipped by 3 bases and J by 3 bases, with 10 bases between them. The CDR3 consists of 13 residues. The CDR3 reads CASSYRAVYEQYF. For the CDR3, the DNA is TGTGCCAGCAGCTACCGGGCCGTCTACGAGCAGTACTTC.

The table lists this clone with a count of one. The chain employs TRBV6-5 and TRBJ1-5; unclear D gene. Per the germline V gene, CDR1 is MNHEY and CDR2 is SVGAGI. The CDR3 is made up of 13 amino acids. Trimming removed 6 bases from V and 8 bases from J, with 14 bases in between. The CDR3 coding sequence is TGTGCCAGCAGCCCCGGGCCTGTAGAGCCCCAGCATTTT. Residues: CASSPGPVEPQHF.

The chain has TRBV14 and TRBJ2-3, with D unresolved. Germline values: CDR1 SGHDN, CDR2 FVKESK. V was trimmed by 2 bases and J by 0 bases, leaving 9 bases between them. The CDR3 sequence is 15 residues long. The CDR3 spells CASSQTTASTDTQYF. CDR3 DNA: TGTGCCAGCAGCCAAACAACAGCTAGCACAGATACGCAGTATTTT. Full variable domain (rest looked up from reference TRBV14 and TRBJ2-3): EAGVTQFPSHSVIEKGQTVTLRCDPISGHDNLYWYRRVMGKEIKFLLHFVKESKQDESGMPNNRFLAERTGGTYSTLKVQPAELEDSGVYFCASSQTTASTDTQYFGPGTRLTVL.

In its sample, this clone was seen a few times. The chain couples TRBV19 to TRBJ2-3; D may be TRBD1 (5 bases). From germline, CDR1 is LNHDA and CDR2 SQIVND (reference sequence). The CDR3 length is 13 residues. V lost 9 bases and J 0 bases, leaving 10 bases between the germline ends. The chain's CDR3 is CASQDRSTDTQYF. In nucleotides, the CDR3 is TGTGCCAGCCAAGACAGAAGCACAGATACGCAGTATTTT.

The gene calls are TRBV2 and TRBJ1-5; D ambiguous. Trimming shortened V by 6 bases and J by 4 bases, and 10 bases separated the two germline ends. The CDR3 totals 13 residues. Germline CDR1 reads SNHLY; CDR2 reads FYNNEI. CDR3 nucleotides: TGTGCCAGCAGAAGCTGGGGAAATCAGCCCCAGCATTTT. It translates to CASRSWGNQPQHF.

The V gene is TRBV5-1, the J gene TRBJ2-5; 7 nucleotides match TRBD1. Germline values: CDR1 SGHRS, CDR2 YFSETQ. CDR3 length equals 13 residues. Losses at the gene ends were 4 bases for V and 4 bases for J; bases not matched to a gene: 4. For the CDR3, the DNA is TGCGCCAGCAGCCCGGACAGGAGAGAGACCCAGTACTTC. This gives the protein CASSPDRRETQYF.

CDR3 sequence (DNA): TGTGCCATTCCGACAGGGGGTATAGGCTACACCTTC. Translated: CAIPTGGIGYTF. The chain couples TRBV2 to TRBJ1-2; 9 positions agree with TRBD1. V lost 10 bases to trimming and J lost 8 bases; unmatched junction nucleotides: 8. CDR1 and CDR2 from the germline V gene are SNHLY and FYNNEI. The CDR3 contains 12 residues.

The rearrangement joins TRBV5-1 to TRBJ2-7; TRBD1 matches 8 bases. The germline gives CDR1 SGHRS, CDR2 YFSETQ. The CDR3 extends over 13 amino acids. Trimming at V came to 0 bases and at J to 6 bases, leaving 2 bases not matched to a gene. CDR3 bases: TGCGCCAGCAGCTTGGTGCAGGGGGCCGAGCAGTACTTC. Encoded protein: CASSLVQGAEQYF.

The chain recombines TRBV6-5 with TRBJ2-7; the D gene is possibly TRBD1 (7 bases). The V gene lost 5 bases and the J gene lost 3 bases, with 17 bases spanning the gap. CDR3 length: 15 residues. Germline V lookup: CDR1 MNHEY, CDR2 SVGAGI. The CDR3 DNA reads as TGTGCCAGCAGTCACCCAGGGGGGCAGAGCTACGAGCAGTACTTC. It encodes CASSHPGGQSYEQYF.

V is TRBV28 and J is TRBJ2-7, with D uncertain. The CDR3 loop spans 12 amino acids. In germline, CDR1 is MDHEN, CDR2 SYDVKM. V was cut by 9 bases and J by 7 bases, with 16 bases left in between. The CDR3 loop is CASSDTFKEQYF. For the CDR3, the DNA is TGTGCCAGTTCCGACACCTTTAAGGAGCAGTACTTC.

Details on this clone: This may arise from a read error, as a much more abundant clone is one base away. This chain links TRBV6-5 with TRBJ1-3; no clear D gene. Germline V gene sequence: CDR1 MNHEY, CDR2 SVGAGI. CDR3 size: 13 residues. The ends were cut back, 8 bases at V and 0 bases at J, with 8 bases in the middle. The CDR3, as DNA: TGTGCCAGCTCACAGACCTCTGGAAACACCATATATTTT. Its translation is CASSQTSGNTIYF.

The chain has TRBV28 and TRBJ2-3; TRBD1 is a possible D gene (6 bases). Germline values: CDR1 MDHEN, CDR2 SYDVKM. With 6 bases removed from V and 0 bases from J, the gap between germline ends came to 16 bases. This CDR3 contains 16 residues. The CDR3 here is CASSPHPTGSTDTQYF. CDR3 DNA: TGTGCCAGCAGCCCGCATCCCACAGGGAGCACAGATACGCAGTATTTT. The full variable domain, in which reference TRBV28 and TRBJ2-3 provide the parts outside the CDR3, is DVKVTQSSRYLVKRTGEKVFLECVQDMDHENMFWYRQDPGLGLRLIYFSYDVKMKEKGDIPEGYSVSREKKERFSLILESASTNQTSMYLCASSPHPTGSTDTQYFGPGTRLTVL.

The chain combines TRBV9 with TRBJ2-1; D remains ambiguous. The CDR3 length is 15 residues. Germline lookup yields CDR1 SGDLS and CDR2 YYNGEE. Trimming removed 1 base from V and 0 bases from J, with 8 bases in between. CDR3 amino acids: CASSVWGTSYNEQFF. CDR3 DNA sequence: TGTGCCAGCAGCGTATGGGGTACCTCCTACAATGAGCAGTTCTTC.

This clone was recorded once. V usage is TRBV7-2 and J usage is TRBJ2-1; D is unresolved. There are 15 residues in the CDR3. Per the germline V gene, CDR1 is SGHTA and CDR2 is FQGNSA. Trimming pared 5 bases from V and 1 base from J, leaving 12 bases between. For the CDR3, the DNA is TGTGCCAGCAGCACCGACTTACTTTCCTACAATGAGCAGTTCTTC. Encoded protein: CASSTDLLSYNEQFF.

V usage is TRBV28 and J usage is TRBJ1-2, with 9 bases that match TRBD1. This CDR3 has 12 amino acids. The V gene end was trimmed by 11 bases and the J gene end by 6 bases; junction bases not matched to a gene: 7. Looked up from germline, CDR1 is MDHEN and CDR2 is SYDVKM. The DNA of the CDR3 is TGTGCCGCCTGGGACAGGGTCGATGGCTACACCTTC. Translated: CAAWDRVDGYTF.

The chain combines TRBV6-1 with TRBJ2-7; D tentatively reads TRBD1 or TRBD2 (6 bases each). Trimming removed 4 bases from V and 1 base from J, with 14 bases in between. Germline V gives CDR1 MNHNS, CDR2 SASEGT. The CDR3 is 15 amino acids. The CDR3 region is CASSVEQGGSYEQYF. DNA for the CDR3: TGTGCCAGCAGTGTTGAACAAGGGGGGTCCTACGAGCAGTACTTC.